These T cell receptor beta chains were read from a single sample in a study of blood T cells in healthy people across ages. TCRdb reanalysed the 5' RACE reads using MiXCR and keeps one entry per CDR3 protein. The sample carries fewer than 750,000 distinct CDR3 sequences, over 40% recorded once. Sequences were obtained from blood. The source is a woman of 80 years or more in good health. CDR3s include the opening cysteine and the closing phenylalanine or tryptophan. A D gene is named only where the DNA matches it firmly. The size entry is marked missing in some rows and otherwise reads once, few, many or a size class.

d_gene: .; len: 17; v_gene: TRBV5-1; j_gene: TRBJ2-6; abundance: .; CDR3aa: CASSQDSQAIGADVLTF; CDR3nt: TGCGCCAGCAGCCAGGATTCACAGGCCATCGGGGCCGACGTCCTGACTTTC
d_gene: .; len: 13; v_gene: TRBV6-1; j_gene: TRBJ2-5; abundance: .; CDR3aa: CASMGTSYETQYF; CDR3nt: TGTGCCAGCATGGGGACTTCTTACGAGACCCAGTACTTC
d_gene: TRBD2; len: 17; v_gene: TRBV3-1; j_gene: TRBJ2-7; abundance: .; CDR3aa: CASSLIRLAVRTYEQYF; CDR3nt: TGTGCCAGCAGCCTCATCCGACTAGCGGTACGTACCTACGAGCAGTACTTC
d_gene: .; len: 13; v_gene: TRBV28; j_gene: TRBJ1-2; abundance: .; CDR3aa: CASSPGFANGYTF; CDR3nt: TGTGCCAGCAGCCCAGGGTTCGCTAATGGCTACACCTTC
d_gene: .; len: 11; v_gene: TRBV20-1; j_gene: TRBJ1-2; abundance: .; CDR3aa: CSAKRAYGYTF; CDR3nt: TGCAGTGCTAAGAGGGCATATGGCTACACCTTC
d_gene: TRBD1; len: 11; v_gene: TRBV3-1; j_gene: TRBJ1-1; abundance: .; CDR3aa: CASSRGQDGFF; CDR3nt: TGTGCCAGCAGCCGTGGACAGGACGGTTTCTTT
d_gene: .; len: 19; v_gene: TRBV7-8; j_gene: TRBJ2-1; abundance: few; CDR3aa: CASSATGGRAVAGVNEQFF; CDR3nt: TGTGCCAGCAGCGCTACAGGGGGGCGGGCGGTAGCGGGAGTAAATGAGCAGTTCTTC
d_gene: TRBD2; len: 13; v_gene: TRBV20-1; j_gene: TRBJ2-7; abundance: .; CDR3aa: CSATTSLSYEQYF; CDR3nt: TGCAGTGCTACGACTAGCCTCTCCTACGAGCAGTACTTC
d_gene: .; len: 13; v_gene: TRBV20-1; j_gene: TRBJ1-1; abundance: once; CDR3aa: CSARDQADTEAFF; CDR3nt: TGCAGTGCTAGGGATCAGGCCGACACTGAAGCTTTCTTT
d_gene: TRBD2; len: 16; v_gene: TRBV5-1; j_gene: TRBJ2-3; abundance: .; CDR3aa: CASSPQPTSGGDTQYF; CDR3nt: TGTGCCAGCAGCCCCCAACCTACTAGCGGCGGAGATACGCAGTATTTT
d_gene: .; len: 13; v_gene: TRBV4-1; j_gene: TRBJ2-1; abundance: few; CDR3aa: CASSQARDTTPFF; CDR3nt: TGCGCCAGCAGCCAAGCCCGTGACACCACGCCGTTCTTC
d_gene: TRBD1; len: 18; v_gene: TRBV25-1; j_gene: TRBJ2-2; abundance: few; CDR3aa: CASSGTGGRYWYTGELFF; CDR3nt: TGTGCCAGCAGTGGAACAGGGGGTCGCTACTGGTACACCGGGGAGCTGTTTTTT
d_gene: TRBD2; len: 14; v_gene: TRBV29-1; j_gene: TRBJ2-1; abundance: many; CDR3aa: CSVKLARSSNEQFF; CDR3nt: TGCAGCGTTAAACTAGCGAGGAGTTCCAATGAGCAGTTCTTC
d_gene: TRBD1; len: 18; v_gene: TRBV5-1; j_gene: TRBJ1-1; abundance: .; CDR3aa: CASSWRQSTTGANTEAFF; CDR3nt: TGCGCCAGCAGCTGGCGACAGAGCACTACAGGGGCGAACACTGAAGCTTTCTTT
d_gene: TRBD1; len: 14; v_gene: TRBV20-1; j_gene: TRBJ1-1; abundance: once; CDR3aa: CSARRTGEATEAFF; CDR3nt: TGCAGTGCTAGAAGGACAGGGGAGGCCACTGAAGCTTTCTTT
d_gene: .; len: 13; v_gene: TRBV27; j_gene: TRBJ2-4; abundance: .; CDR3aa: CASSADAASIQYF; CDR3nt: TGTGCCAGCAGTGCTGATGCCGCAAGTATTCAGTACTTC
d_gene: TRBD1; len: 14; v_gene: TRBV6-1; j_gene: TRBJ2-7; abundance: .; CDR3aa: CASKPGQGYYAQYF; CDR3nt: TGTGCCAGCAAACCGGGACAGGGATACTACGCGCAGTACTTC
d_gene: .; len: 13; v_gene: TRBV3-1; j_gene: TRBJ1-4; abundance: .; CDR3aa: CASSQDGGGPLFF; CDR3nt: TGTGCCAGCAGCCAAGATGGGGGAGGGCCTCTGTTTTTT
d_gene: TRBD2; len: 17; v_gene: TRBV10-3; j_gene: TRBJ2-1; abundance: .; CDR3aa: CAISAFLAGETSPRQFF; CDR3nt: TGTGCCATCAGTGCCTTCCTAGCGGGGGAGACCTCCCCGAGGCAGTTCTTC
d_gene: .; len: 14; v_gene: TRBV7-2; j_gene: TRBJ2-1; abundance: .; CDR3aa: CASNQRGGKETQFF; CDR3nt: TGTGCCAGCAACCAAAGAGGGGGGAAGGAGACCCAGTTCTTC
d_gene: TRBD1; len: 14; v_gene: TRBV10-3; j_gene: TRBJ2-7; abundance: once; CDR3aa: CAICDTQGAGEQYF; CDR3nt: TGTGCCATCTGTGATACCCAGGGGGCAGGGGAGCAGTACTTC
d_gene: .; len: 10; v_gene: TRBV6-5; j_gene: TRBJ1-5; abundance: .; CDR3aa: CAGRANQQHF; CDR3nt: TGTGCAGGACGGGCTAATCAACAGCATTTT
d_gene: TRBD2; len: 16; v_gene: TRBV5-5; j_gene: TRBJ2-7; abundance: .; CDR3aa: CASSLAPGLEAHEQYF; CDR3nt: TGTGCCAGCAGCTTGGCCCCGGGACTAGAGGCCCACGAGCAGTACTTC
d_gene: TRBD1; len: 16; v_gene: TRBV7-6; j_gene: TRBJ1-4; abundance: few; CDR3aa: CASSLARTGREEKLFF; CDR3nt: TGTGCCAGCAGCTTAGCAAGGACAGGGCGTGAGGAAAAACTGTTTTTT
d_gene: .; len: 12; v_gene: TRBV2; j_gene: TRBJ2-7; abundance: .; CDR3aa: CVSREDSSPQYF; CDR3nt: TGTGTCAGCAGGGAGGACAGTTCCCCGCAGTACTTC
d_gene: .; len: 10; v_gene: TRBV27; j_gene: TRBJ2-7; abundance: few; CDR3aa: CASSFGEQYF; CDR3nt: TGTGCCAGCAGTTTCGGAGAGCAGTACTTC
d_gene: .; len: 16; v_gene: TRBV5-1; j_gene: TRBJ2-2; abundance: .; CDR3aa: CASSPGHSGTTGELFF; CDR3nt: TGCGCCAGCAGCCCGGGACATTCAGGCACCACCGGGGAGCTGTTTTTT
d_gene: .; len: 14; v_gene: TRBV29-1; j_gene: TRBJ2-1; abundance: many; CDR3aa: CSVGTSTLYNEQFF; CDR3nt: TGCAGCGTTGGGACTTCAACCCTCTACAATGAGCAGTTCTTC
d_gene: .; len: 11; v_gene: TRBV7-9; j_gene: TRBJ2-1; abundance: many; CDR3aa: CASSSPREQFF; CDR3nt: TGTGCCAGCAGCTCTCCCAGGGAGCAGTTCTTC
d_gene: .; len: 15; v_gene: TRBV30; j_gene: TRBJ2-6; abundance: many; CDR3aa: CAWSVGSSGANVLTF; CDR3nt: TGTGCCTGGAGTGTAGGTAGCTCTGGGGCCAACGTCCTGACTTTC
d_gene: .; len: 12; v_gene: TRBV28; j_gene: TRBJ2-1; abundance: few; CDR3aa: CASSLKPWGQFF; CDR3nt: TGTGCCAGCAGTTTAAAGCCCTGGGGGCAGTTCTTC
d_gene: .; len: 17; v_gene: TRBV7-9; j_gene: TRBJ1-5; abundance: .; CDR3aa: CLLKFNIDIYSNQPQHF; CDR3nt: TGCCTTTTAAAGTTCAATATCGACATTTATAGCAATCAGCCCCAGCATTTT
d_gene: .; len: 13; v_gene: TRBV27; j_gene: TRBJ2-3; abundance: many; CDR3aa: CASTSPDRDTQYF; CDR3nt: TGTGCCAGCACCTCACCGGACAGAGATACGCAGTATTTT
d_gene: .; len: 16; v_gene: TRBV6-5; j_gene: TRBJ2-4; abundance: many; CDR3aa: CASRPPGSLAKNIQYF; CDR3nt: TGTGCCAGCCGACCCCCCGGGTCCCTAGCCAAAAACATTCAGTACTTC
d_gene: .; len: 15; v_gene: TRBV4-3; j_gene: TRBJ2-6; abundance: .; CDR3aa: CASSQGRSGANVLTF; CDR3nt: TGCGCCAGCAGCCAAGGAAGGTCTGGGGCCAACGTCCTGACTTTC
d_gene: .; len: 14; v_gene: TRBV7-8; j_gene: TRBJ2-7; abundance: many; CDR3aa: CASSLAGPSYEQYF; CDR3nt: TGTGCCAGCAGCTTAGCAGGGCCCTCCTACGAGCAGTACTTC
d_gene: .; len: 15; v_gene: TRBV5-1; j_gene: TRBJ2-1; abundance: once; CDR3aa: CASSLVLQGHNEQFF; CDR3nt: TGCGCCAGCAGCTTGGTCCTTCAGGGGCACAATGAGCAGTTCTTC